Each of the 19 T cell receptor beta chains below was sequenced from the same sample in a study of cytomegalovirus exposure and HLA in healthy donors. The PCR used 60 Vbeta and 13 Jbeta primers. Data came from immunoSEQ multiplex PCR; TCRdb stores just in-frame clones and leaves some out. The sample records around 170,000 clones, over 80% being singletons. Sample: PBMCs. These receptors all stem from a man aged 35 to 55 in good health and CMV-seropositive.

In its sample, this clone was seen once. J is TRBJ1-4 and V is TRBV9; 10 bases are a match to TRBD1. Trimming cost V 3 bases and J 11 bases; bases outside gene matches: 7. The CDR3 runs 14 residues. CDR1 and CDR2 (germline): SGDLS, YYNGEE. CDR3 in amino acids: CASSAGQGVDKLFF. The CDR3 DNA reads TGTGCCAGCAGCGCCGGACAGGGGGTTGATAAACTGTTTTTT.

The chain uses TRBV7-2 and TRBJ1-1; the D is unclear. Germline V gives CDR1 SGHTA, CDR2 FQGNSA. This CDR3 contains 13 residues. The V and J ends lost 6 bases and 4 bases respectively, with 12 bases between them. CDR3 residues: CASRLLRGTEAFF. The CDR3 nucleotides read TGTGCCAGCAGACTTCTGCGGGGCACTGAAGCTTTCTTT. Drawing the rest from reference TRBV7-2 and TRBJ1-1, the complete variable domain is GAGVSQSPSNKVTEKGKDVELRCDPISGHTALYWYRQSLGQGLEFLIYFQGNSAPDKSGLPSDRFSAERTGGSVSTLTIQRTQQEDSAVYLCASRLLRGTEAFFGQGTRLTVV.

V is TRBV18 and J is TRBJ2-7; weak D call: TRBD2 (5 bases). Trimming removed 0 bases at V and 6 bases at J, with 12 bases between. The CDR3 contains 14 residues. Germline assignment: CDR1 KGHSH and CDR2 LQKENI. CDR3 residues: CASSPPSTRGEQYF. The CDR3 region has the DNA TGTGCCAGCTCACCACCGTCTACCCGGGGCGAGCAGTACTTC.

The chain uses TRBV9 and TRBJ2-5; 7 bases fit TRBD2. CDR1 and CDR2 from the germline V gene are SGDLS and YYNGEE. Trimming took 2 bases from V and 5 from J; bases not matched to a gene: 6. The CDR3 length is 14 residues. The CDR3 here is CASSVSGTKETQYF. Here the CDR3 DNA reads TGTGCCAGCAGCGTTTCCGGGACTAAGGAGACCCAGTACTTC.

To note about this clone: One junction end disagrees with the germline gene, perhaps due to a read error. This chain joins TRBV7-7 and TRBJ2-5; D is perhaps TRBD1 (5 bases). CDR3 length: 16 residues. In germline, CDR1 is SSHAT, CDR2 FNYEAQ (reference sequence). The CDR3 sequence is CASSLSPQGGRETQYF. CDR3 DNA: TGTGCTAGCAGCTTATCTCCCCAGGGTGGTCGGGAGACCCAGTACTTC.

The J gene is TRBJ2-5, the V gene TRBV7-9; 9 bases are shared with TRBD1. The V gene end was trimmed by 4 bases and the J gene end by 0 bases; junction bases not matched to a gene: 3. The CDR3 runs to 15 residues. CDR1 is SEHNR, CDR2 FQNEAQ, per germline (reference sequence). The CDR3 sequence: CASSSWDRDQETQYF. The CDR3 coding sequence is TGTGCCAGCAGCTCGTGGGACAGGGACCAAGAGACCCAGTACTTC. The variable domain in full, with the rest retrieved from reference TRBV7-9 and TRBJ2-5, is DTGVSQNPRHKITKRGQNVTFRCDPISEHNRLYWYRQTLGQGPEFLTYFQNEAQLEKSRLLSDRFSAERPKGSFSTLEIQRTEQGDSAMYLCASSSWDRDQETQYFGPGTRLLVL.

The chain is built from TRBV7-2 and TRBJ2-4; 8 positions match TRBD2. The germline V gene encodes CDR1 SGHTA and CDR2 FQGNSA. The CDR3 has 17 residues. V shed 9 bases, J shed 3 bases, and the junction held 16 bases outside the gene matches. CDR3 nucleotides: TGTGCCAGTCGGCCCATCGGCGGGGGGTCGGACAAAAACATTCAGTACTTC. This gives the protein CASRPIGGGSDKNIQYF.

DNA of the CDR3: TGTGCCAGCAGCTTAATGCCAGCGGGACTAGCCTCCAGAGAGACCCAGTACTTC. This codes for CASSLMPAGLASRETQYF. The chain has TRBV7-3 and TRBJ2-5; TRBD2 aligns across 9 bases. Germline V gene data show CDR1 as SGHTA and CDR2 as FQGTGA. The CDR3 consists of 18 residues. J gave up 4 bases and V 1 base, and 13 bases lay outside the gene matches.

The chain employs TRBV7-3 and TRBJ2-2; weak D call: TRBD1 (6 bases). This CDR3 comprises 14 residues. Germline V gene data show CDR1 as SGHTA and CDR2 as FQGTGA. V was trimmed by 5 bases and J by 1 base, leaving 8 bases between them. Here the CDR3 reads CASSPDRNTGELFF. CDR3 coding DNA: TGTGCCAGCAGCCCGGACAGGAACACCGGGGAGCTGTTTTTT.

The chain employs TRBV7-3 and TRBJ2-5, with 7 bases identical to TRBD2. The CDR3 has 15 residues. Per germline, CDR1 SGHTA and CDR2 FQGTGA. Trimming cost V 5 bases and J 5 bases; bases outside gene matches: 11. The CDR3 DNA follows: TGTGCCAGCAGCCCCCAACGGGGGGTGGGGGAGACCCAGTACTTC. It codes for CASSPQRGVGETQYF.

The chain links TRBV5-6 to TRBJ2-1, with D possibly TRBD2 on 6 matching bases. CDR1 is SGHDT and CDR2 is YYEEEE in the germline V gene. The germline V and J ends were trimmed by 7 bases and 7 bases, with 6 bases remaining between them. The length of the CDR3 is 10 residues. The CDR3 region has the DNA TGTGCCAGCGGGAGGAATGAGCAGTTCTTC. Translating it yields CASGRNEQFF. The full variable domain, rest sourced from reference TRBV5-6 and TRBJ2-1, is DAGVTQSPTHLIKTRGQQVTLRCSPKSGHDTVSWYQQALGQGPQFIFQYYEEEERQRGNFPDRFSGHQFPNYSSELNVNALLLGDSALYLCASGRNEQFFGPGTRLTVL.

The CDR3, as DNA: TGTGCCAGCAGCTTTGGACAGGGGACCAATCAGCCCCAGCATTTT. Protein product: CASSFGQGTNQPQHF. The rearrangement links TRBV7-6 to TRBJ1-5, with TRBD1 matching over 9 bases. Germline loops: CDR1 SGHVS, CDR2 FNYEAQ. Losses at the gene ends were 3 bases for V and 3 bases for J; bases not matched to a gene: 3. The CDR3 runs 15 residues.

The chain combines TRBV7-2 with TRBJ2-5, with TRBD1 identical over 7 bases. V shed 2 bases, J shed 1 base, and the junction held 4 bases outside the gene matches. Per germline, CDR1 SGHTA and CDR2 FQGNSA. The CDR3 has 15 amino acids. The CDR3 here is CASSLRQGIQETQYF. The CDR3 bases are TGTGCCAGCAGCTTACGACAGGGAATCCAAGAGACCCAGTACTTC. The variable domain in full, with the rest retrieved from reference TRBV7-2 and TRBJ2-5, is GAGVSQSPSNKVTEKGKDVELRCDPISGHTALYWYRQSLGQGLEFLIYFQGNSAPDKSGLPSDRFSAERTGGSVSTLTIQRTQQEDSAVYLCASSLRQGIQETQYFGPGTRLLVL.

V is TRBV4-1 and J is TRBJ1-2; D is unresolved. The germline V gene has CDR1 MGHRA and CDR2 YSYEKL. The CDR3 covers 15 residues. Between the trimmed V and J ends, which lost 0 bases and 5 bases, there was a span of 13 bases. The CDR3 reads CASSQEREGPYGYTF. In DNA form, the CDR3 reads TGCGCCAGCAGCCAAGAGCGGGAGGGTCCTTATGGCTACACCTTC.

This chain links TRBV19 with TRBJ1-5; TRBD1 agrees at 10 bases. CDR1 is LNHDA and CDR2 is SQIVND in the germline V gene (reference sequence). After removal of 4 bases from V and 6 bases from J, the junction contained 3 bases not matched to a gene. This CDR3 is built from 14 residues. The CDR3 region is CASSRDRGFQPQHF. CDR3 sequence (DNA): TGTGCCAGTAGTAGGGACAGGGGTTTTCAGCCCCAGCATTTT.

This clone was found once. The rearrangement uses TRBV29-1 and TRBJ1-5, with 8 bases lining up with TRBD1. The CDR3 contains 15 residues. The germline V gene encodes CDR1 SQVTM and CDR2 ANQGSEA. V lost 6 bases and J lost 0; bases outside the gene matches: 7. CDR3 sequence (DNA): TGCAGCGTAAATCAGGGGGCGGGTAGCAATCAGCCCCAGCATTTT. Protein product: CSVNQGAGSNQPQHF.

The rearrangement uses TRBV2 and TRBJ2-3, with 13 bases fitting TRBD2. The germline V gene has CDR1 SNHLY and CDR2 FYNNEI. V shed 5 bases, J shed 0 bases, and the junction held 8 bases outside the gene matches. This CDR3 is 18 amino acids long. The CDR3 sequence is CASSLTSGGAASTDTQYF. The CDR3 coding sequence is TGTGCCAGCAGTCTAACTAGCGGGGGGGCCGCTAGCACAGATACGCAGTATTTT.

This chain joins TRBV25-1 and TRBJ2-2; 8 bases match TRBD1. The CDR3 runs 14 residues. J gave up 13 bases and V 1 base, and 8 bases lay outside the gene matches. In germline, CDR1 is MGHDK, CDR2 SYGVNS. In DNA form, the CDR3 reads TGTGCCAGCAGTGAATTGTTTGGGACAGGAGTGCTGTTTTTT. Its translation is CASSELFGTGVLFF.

The rearrangement uses TRBV14 and TRBJ1-2, with D tentatively TRBD1 (5 bases). There are 13 residues in the CDR3. Germline lookup yields CDR1 SGHDN and CDR2 FVKESK. Trimming cost V 6 bases and J 5 bases, with 13 bases left between them. CDR3 region: CASRDTAQYGYTF. DNA of the CDR3: TGTGCCAGCAGGGACACTGCTCAATATGGCTACACCTTC.